The present TCR beta chain was sequenced within a study of Graves' ophthalmopathy and Graves' hyperthyroidism. Study-wide results and limits: Appearing in blood as well were most expanded thyroid clonotypes above 0.001 frequency.

The study enrolled ophthalmopathy donors with moderate-to-severe activity, CAS ≥3, NOSPECS ≥4 and duration under 3 months. Scientists amplified the TCR beta CDR3 regions from RNA transcripts. An initial RT-PCR round employing HTBI primers preceded a second-round multiplex PCR. TCRdb fed the multiplex PCR reads into MiXCR, producing one record per CDR3 protein. The data contain roughly 700,000 distinct CDR3 sequences, roughly 40% of them seen just once; the ten biggest clones take up about 40%. On this clonotype itself: Its matching antigen is unknown.

The clonotype originates from an adult man with Graves' ophthalmopathy. The source material was peripheral blood.

This CDR3 reads CASSAAPGQGPNEKLFF. CDR3 in DNA: TGTGCCAGCAGTGCTGCACCGGGACAGGGACCTAATGAAAAACTGTTTTTT. The rearrangement joins TRBV2 to TRBJ1-4; 9 bases align to TRBD1. With 4 bases clipped from V and 3 bases from J, the junction kept 9 bases outside the gene matches. The CDR3 contains 17 residues. CDR1 is SNHLY and CDR2 is FYNNEI in the germline V gene.